This T cell receptor beta chain derives from a study of siplizumab effects on memory and regulatory T cells. CDR1 and CDR2 from the germline V gene are KGHSH and LQKENI. The CDR3 runs to 15 residues. V gave up 3 bases and J gave up 4 bases, with 13 bases separating them. TCRdb keeps only in-frame clones here, not all; method: immunoSEQ multiplex PCR. Of about 82,000 clones in the sample, about 87% were seen once. The clonotype comes from a human donor in good health. The rearrangement joins TRBV18 to TRBJ1-5; D not resolved. The sample taken for sequencing was Tregs sorted from blood. In DNA, the CDR3 is TGTGCCAGCTCACCGACGGCGGGGTCAAATCAGCCCCAGCATTTT. It encodes CASSPTAGSNQPQHF.